This TCR beta chain was captured by sequencing in a study of cytomegalovirus exposure and HLA in healthy donors. Study conclusions and caveats: Later analysis placed DRB1 highest and HLA-C lowest in TCR association rates, which differed by HLA locus. A classifier reportedly called cytomegalovirus status with high sensitivity and specificity.

PCR employed 60 Vbeta and 13 Jbeta primers. The table came from immunoSEQ multiplex PCR; TCRdb's copy has only in-frame clones and leaves some out. The data show about 140,000 clones, approximately 80% seen once. The sample holds a few counts of this clone. The antigen is unknown. CDR3 length: 13 residues. With 3 bases removed from V and 4 bases from J, the gap between germline ends came to 9 bases. Germline V gene lookup returns CDR1 MDHEN and CDR2 SYDVKM. The sequence was obtained from a woman aged 45-65 years in good health and CMV-seropositive. The source material was PBMCs. The chain has TRBV28 and TRBJ1-2, with D possibly matching TRBD1 (5 bases). The CDR3: CASSFQGRYGYTF. The CDR3 coding sequence is TGTGCCAGCAGTTTCCAGGGTCGCTATGGCTACACCTTC.